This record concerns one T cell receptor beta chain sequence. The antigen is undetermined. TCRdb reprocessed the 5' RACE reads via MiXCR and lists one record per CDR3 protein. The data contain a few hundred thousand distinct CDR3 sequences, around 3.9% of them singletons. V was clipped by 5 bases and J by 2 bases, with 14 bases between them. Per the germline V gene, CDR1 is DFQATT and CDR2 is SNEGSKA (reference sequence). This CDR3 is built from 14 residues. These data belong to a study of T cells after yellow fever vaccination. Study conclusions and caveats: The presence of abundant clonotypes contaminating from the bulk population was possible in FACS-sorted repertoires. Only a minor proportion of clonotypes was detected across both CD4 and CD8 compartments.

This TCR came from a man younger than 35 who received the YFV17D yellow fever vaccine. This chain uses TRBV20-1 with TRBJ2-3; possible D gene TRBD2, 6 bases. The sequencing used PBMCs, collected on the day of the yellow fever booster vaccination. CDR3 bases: TGCAGTGCTTCCATTAGGGGACTCACAGATACGCAGTATTTT. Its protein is CSASIRGLTDTQYF.